One sample yielded the 22 T cell receptor beta chains listed below, sequenced in a study of spatial heterogeneity in lung cancer. Overall study results and limits: One measure, the expanded intratumoral alpha and beta TCR count, tracked tumor mutation counts.

Their antigens are not known. TCRdb redid the calling of the 5' RACE reads with MiXCR, one entry per CDR3 protein. Here the sample spans tens of thousands of distinct CDR3 sequences, around a sixth being singletons. Time point of the sample: sample taken at primary tumor resection. The sequencing here drew on lung tumor tissue, taken at surgery. The receptors here all came from a female donor with early-stage non-small cell lung cancer.

At least ten counts were recorded for this clonotype. An end of the junction does not agree with germline; a read error may underlie this. The chain joins TRBV5-1 to TRBJ2-3; 10 bases are a match to TRBD2. Germline-derived CDR1 and CDR2 are SGHRS and YFSETQ. The CDR3 consists of 12 residues. The CDR3 is CASSPGTSERDF. CDR3 bases: TGCGCCAGCAGCCCCGGGACTAGCGAAAGAGATTTT.

This clonotype was seen only a few times. The chain recombines TRBV6-2 or TRBV6-3 with TRBJ2-5; 15 bases fit TRBD2. The CDR3 extends over 20 amino acids. Unmatched junction bases numbered 10, after V lost 2 bases and J lost 0 bases. The V gene's germline CDR1 is MNHEY and CDR2 SVGEGT. CDR3 sequence: CASSYAYGGLAGGYQETQYF. The CDR3 coding sequence is TGTGCCAGCAGTTACGCTTACGGAGGACTAGCGGGAGGGTACCAAGAGACCCAGTACTTC.

This clonotype was detected ten times or more. An end of the junction does not agree with germline; a read error may underlie this. The V and J genes are TRBV24-1 and TRBJ2-1; 10 bases line up with TRBD2. There are 13 residues in the CDR3. Germline V lookup: CDR1 KGHDR, CDR2 SFDVKD. The CDR3 region is CATSDSRLAGVDF. Here the CDR3 DNA reads TGTGCCACCAGTGATTCCCGCCTAGCGGGAGTGGACTTC.

This chain connects TRBV12-3 or TRBV12-4 to TRBJ2-7; 7 bases are shared with TRBD1. CDR3 size: 15 residues. The V gene end was trimmed by 2 bases and the J gene end by 1 base; junction bases not matched to a gene: 5. In DNA form, the CDR3 reads TGTGCCAGCAGTTTAAGAGGGGGCGCTTCCTACGAGCAGTACTTC. This translates into CASSLRGGASYEQYF.

This clonotype was observed a handful of times. This chain's CDR3 is CASSPWDIHEQYF. CDR3 bases: TGCGCCAGCAGCCCGTGGGATATACACGAGCAGTACTTC. V usage is TRBV4-1 and J usage is TRBJ2-7; D unresolved. V gave up 4 bases and J gave up 5 bases, with 12 bases separating them. This CDR3 has 13 residues. CDR1 is MGHRA, CDR2 YSYEKL, per germline.

The chain couples TRBV6-5 to TRBJ2-7; D perhaps matches TRBD1 (8 bases). This CDR3 is built from 16 residues. Germline assignment: CDR1 MNHEY and CDR2 SVGAGI. The V gene lost 5 bases and the J gene lost 5 bases, with 22 bases spanning the gap. CDR3: CASSTPRQGRGNEQYF. In DNA form, the CDR3 reads TGTGCCAGCAGTACCCCCCGACAGGGGAGGGGCAACGAGCAGTACTTC.

This clonotype was picked up many times. The chain employs TRBV2 and TRBJ2-3; D could derive from TRBD1 or TRBD2 (5 bases each). Trimming pared 0 bases from V and 4 bases from J, leaving 14 bases between. Germline V CDR1 and CDR2: SNHLY, FYNNEI. This CDR3 is 16 amino acids long. CDR3 DNA: TGTGCCAGCAGTGAAGCGCTTTGGGGACCGGCAGATACGCAGTATTTT. It codes for CASSEALWGPADTQYF. Based on the CDR3 plus reference TRBV2 and TRBJ2-3, the full variable domain is EPEVTQTPSHQVTQMGQEVILRCVPISNHLYFYWYRQILGQKVEFLVSFYNNEISEKSEIFDDQFSVERPDGSNFTLKIRSTKLEDSAMYFCASSEALWGPADTQYFGPGTRLTVL.

Ten or more counts support this clonotype. This chain joins TRBV20-1 and TRBJ2-4; D not resolved. The V end lost 1 base, the J end lost 0 bases, and 10 bases lay between the germline ends. Germline CDR1 DFQATT, CDR2 SNEGSKA (reference sequence). The CDR3 covers 15 residues. The CDR3 sequence: CSARAIEIAKNIQYF. In DNA, the CDR3 is TGCAGTGCTAGAGCAATAGAGATAGCCAAAAACATTCAGTACTTC.

This clonotype was seen at least ten times. This rearrangement joins TRBV7-2 to TRBJ2-7; 7 bases are shared with TRBD1. The CDR3 covers 14 residues. J lost 12 bases, V lost 5 bases, and 16 bases had no gene match. CDR1 and CDR2 (germline): SGHTA, FQGNSA. CDR3 nucleotide sequence: TGTGCCAGCAGCCCTAGTCGGGACAGCTTAGCATTGTACTTC. This encodes CASSPSRDSLALYF.

This clonotype has more than one count but fewer than ten. The chain joins TRBV15 to TRBJ2-1, with a weak D call TRBD1 (6 bases). This CDR3 spans 18 amino acids. Germline loops: CDR1 LNHNV, CDR2 YYDKDF (reference sequence). V was shortened by 4 bases and J by 0 bases, with 19 bases between the two germline ends. The CDR3, as DNA: TGTGCCACCAGCACTTCTTCCTATGACAGGAGCTCCTACAATGAGCAGTTCTTC. This encodes CATSTSSYDRSSYNEQFF. Full variable domain (outside the CDR3, taken from reference TRBV15 and TRBJ2-1): DAMVIQNPRYQVTQFGKPVTLSCSQTLNHNVMYWYQQKSSQAPKLLFHYYDKDFNNEADTPDNFQSRRPNTSFCFLDIRSPGLGDTAMYLCATSTSSYDRSSYNEQFFGPGTRLTVL.

This clonotype is medium-sized (0.01 to 0.1%) in the sample. V usage is TRBV20-1 and J usage is TRBJ2-3; D may be TRBD2 (5 bases). CDR3 length: 14 residues. From germline, CDR1 is DFQATT and CDR2 SNEGSKA (reference sequence). With 3 bases removed from V and 4 bases from J, the gap between germline ends came to 14 bases. The CDR3 spells CSARGRGWADTQYF. CDR3 nucleotide sequence: TGCAGTGCTAGGGGGAGAGGGTGGGCAGATACGCAGTATTTT.

V is TRBV29-1 and J is TRBJ2-7, with 10 bases matching TRBD2. Germline lookup yields CDR1 SQVTM and CDR2 ANQGSEA. The CDR3 runs 13 residues. V lost 3 bases to trimming and J lost 3 bases; unmatched junction nucleotides: 2. The CDR3, as DNA: TGCAGCGTTGACCTAGCGGGAGACTACGAGCAGTACTTC. It translates to CSVDLAGDYEQYF.

This clonotype has a count of ten or more. The chain joins TRBV28 to TRBJ2-7; perhaps TRBD2 as D (5 bases). Per the germline V gene, CDR1 is MDHEN and CDR2 is SYDVKM. Trimming took 10 bases from V and 2 from J, leaving 15 bases between them. The CDR3 is 13 amino acids. CDR3 bases: TGTGCCACGAGACGGACTCCTACCTACGAGCAGTACTTC. Protein: CATRRTPTYEQYF.

The chain employs TRBV6-1 and TRBJ2-2; no clear D. Germline assignment: CDR1 MNHNS and CDR2 SASEGT. This CDR3 has 13 amino acids. V was trimmed by 3 bases and J by 6 bases, leaving 8 bases between them. The CDR3 is CASSDGWAGELFF. Here the CDR3 DNA reads TGTGCCAGCAGTGACGGGTGGGCCGGGGAGCTGTTTTTT.

This chain joins TRBV4-1 and TRBJ2-5; D may be TRBD2 (6 bases). V dropped 1 base and J dropped 2 bases, with 8 bases sitting between them. Germline CDR1 is MGHRA and CDR2 is YSYEKL. The CDR3 extends over 14 amino acids. CDR3 sequence: CASSQGGLQETQYF. As DNA, the CDR3 is TGCGCCAGCAGCCAAGGGGGACTTCAAGAGACCCAGTACTTC.

This clonotype came up a few times. The chain is built from TRBV19 and TRBJ2-3; TRBD1 matches at 8 bases. CDR3 length: 17 amino acids. Trimming cost V 1 base and J 3 bases; bases outside gene matches: 9. Per the germline V gene, CDR1 is LNHDA and CDR2 is SQIVND (reference sequence). DNA for the CDR3: TGTGCCAGTAGTATAGCGAAAGGGACAGGACAGACAGATACGCAGTATTTT. Protein sequence: CASSIAKGTGQTDTQYF. Full variable domain (rest looked up from reference TRBV19 and TRBJ2-3): DGGITQSPKYLFRKEGQNVTLSCEQNLNHDAMYWYRQDPGQGLRLIYYSQIVNDFQKGDIAEGYSVSREKKESFPLTVTSAQKNPTAFYLCASSIAKGTGQTDTQYFGPGTRLTVL.

Judged by abundance, this clonotype is medium-sized. The chain couples TRBV7-9 to TRBJ2-1, with D possibly being TRBD1 (6 bases). Trimming removed 1 base at V and 3 bases at J, with 16 bases between. From germline, CDR1 is SEHNR and CDR2 FQNEAQ (reference sequence). This CDR3 has 17 amino acids. CDR3 residues: CASSLDPQGVSYNEQFF. The CDR3 nucleotides are TGTGCCAGCAGCTTAGATCCACAGGGAGTTAGCTACAATGAGCAGTTCTTC.

This clonotype came up many times. The rearrangement links TRBV6-1 to TRBJ2-5; 9 bases fit TRBD2. This CDR3 comprises 16 residues. Germline assignment: CDR1 MNHNS and CDR2 SASEGT. Trimming removed 6 bases from V and 2 bases from J; junction bases left unmatched: 10. The CDR3 region is CASRSGLAEPQETQYF. The CDR3 bases are TGTGCCAGCAGATCGGGACTAGCAGAACCTCAAGAGACCCAGTACTTC.

This clonotype came up a few times. The V and J genes are TRBV20-1 and TRBJ2-1, with 10 bases fitting TRBD2. CDR3 length equals 16 residues. V dropped 2 bases and J dropped 3; count of bases not matched to a gene: 7. CDR1 and CDR2 (germline): DFQATT, SNEGSKA (reference sequence). In nucleotides, the CDR3 is TGCAGTGCTAGACTAGCGGGAGCGAAGATCTACAATGAGCAGTTCTTC. As protein: CSARLAGAKIYNEQFF.

The chain employs TRBV28 and TRBJ2-1, with a weak D call TRBD2 (5 bases). From germline, CDR1 is MDHEN and CDR2 SYDVKM. Trimming took 4 bases from V and 8 from J, leaving 12 bases between them. The CDR3 sequence is 13 residues long. The CDR3 reads CASSSSRGYEQFF. The CDR3 DNA is TGTGCCAGCAGTTCCTCTCGGGGTTATGAGCAGTTCTTC.

This clonotype has at least ten counts. The V call is TRBV27, the J call TRBJ2-1, with D tentatively TRBD2 (5 bases). The CDR3 runs 18 residues. V lost 4 bases, J lost 2 bases, and 21 bases lay in between. Germline CDR1 is MNHEY and CDR2 is SMNVEV (reference sequence). The DNA for the CDR3 is TGTGCCAGCAGTTCCACCGACGGAGGCCTAAACACCTACAATGAGCAGTTCTTC. This gives the protein CASSSTDGGLNTYNEQFF.

This clonotype was found many times. V and J are TRBV20-1 and TRBJ2-6; 10 bases agree with TRBD2. The CDR3 is 18 residues long. Germline values: CDR1 DFQATT, CDR2 SNEGSKA (reference sequence). V lost 5 bases to trimming and J lost 0 bases; unmatched junction nucleotides: 10. Here the CDR3 reads CSAPLLAGLPSGANVLTF. Written as DNA, the CDR3 is TGCAGTGCTCCCTTACTAGCGGGACTGCCCTCTGGGGCCAACGTCCTGACTTTC.